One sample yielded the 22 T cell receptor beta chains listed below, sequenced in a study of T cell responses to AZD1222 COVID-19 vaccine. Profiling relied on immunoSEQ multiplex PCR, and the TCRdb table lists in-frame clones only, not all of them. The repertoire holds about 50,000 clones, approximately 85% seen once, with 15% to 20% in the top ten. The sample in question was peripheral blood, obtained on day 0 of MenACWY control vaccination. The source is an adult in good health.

The CDR3: CASSKRVGETTDTQYF. CDR3 DNA sequence: TGTGCCAGCAGCAAAAGGGTGGGTGAAACCACAGATACGCAGTATTTT. This chain connects TRBV4-2 to TRBJ2-3; no clear D gene. The CDR3 is 16 amino acids. Looked up from germline, CDR1 is LGHNA and CDR2 is YNFKEQ. V lost 5 bases, J lost 2 bases, and 17 bases lay in between.

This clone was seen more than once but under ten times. In DNA form, the CDR3 reads TGTGCCAGCAGTTCTCCCTCTGGAAACACCATATATTTT. Residues: CASSSPSGNTIYF. The chain employs TRBV12-3 or TRBV12-4 and TRBJ1-3; no reliable D call. Trimming removed 4 bases from V and 0 bases from J, with 4 bases in between. The length of the CDR3 is 13 residues.

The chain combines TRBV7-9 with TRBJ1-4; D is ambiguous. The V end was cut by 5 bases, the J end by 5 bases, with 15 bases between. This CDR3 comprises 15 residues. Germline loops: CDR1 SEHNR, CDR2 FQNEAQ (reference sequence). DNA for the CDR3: TGTGCCAGCAGCCCCCGAGCCGGGAACAATGAAAAACTGTTTTTT. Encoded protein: CASSPRAGNNEKLFF.

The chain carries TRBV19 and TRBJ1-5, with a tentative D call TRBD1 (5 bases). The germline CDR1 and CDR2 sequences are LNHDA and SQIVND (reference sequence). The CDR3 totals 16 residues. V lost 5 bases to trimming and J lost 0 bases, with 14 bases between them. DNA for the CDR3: TGTGCCAGTAGTTTAACGGGGGTAGATAGCAATCAGCCCCAGCATTTT. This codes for CASSLTGVDSNQPQHF.

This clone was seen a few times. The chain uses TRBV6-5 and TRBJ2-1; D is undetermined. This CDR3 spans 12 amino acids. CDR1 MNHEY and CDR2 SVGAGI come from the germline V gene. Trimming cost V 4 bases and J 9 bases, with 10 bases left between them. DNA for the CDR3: TGTGCCAGCAGTTGTACGGGCTGTGAGCAGTTCTTC. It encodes CASSCTGCEQFF.

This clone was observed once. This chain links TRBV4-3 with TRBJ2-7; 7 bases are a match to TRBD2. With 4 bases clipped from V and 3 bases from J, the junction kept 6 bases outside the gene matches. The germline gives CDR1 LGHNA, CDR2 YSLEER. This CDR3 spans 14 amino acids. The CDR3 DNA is TGCGCCAGCAGCCTTGGGCGCGGGAGCTACGAGCAGTACTTC. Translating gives CASSLGRGSYEQYF.

In nucleotides, the CDR3 is TGTGCCAGCAGTTTAGGGTGGGGTTCACCCCTCCACTTT. Protein sequence: CASSLGWGSPLHF. The chain recombines TRBV12-3 or TRBV12-4 with TRBJ1-6; D unresolved. V dropped 1 base and J dropped 9 bases, with 7 bases sitting between them. The CDR3 is made up of 13 amino acids.

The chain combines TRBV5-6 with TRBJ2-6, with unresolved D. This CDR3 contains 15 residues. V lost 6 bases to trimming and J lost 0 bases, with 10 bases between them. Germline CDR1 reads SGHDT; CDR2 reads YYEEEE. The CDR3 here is CASKPGLSGANVLTF. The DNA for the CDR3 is TGTGCCAGCAAACCGGGTCTCTCTGGGGCCAACGTCCTGACTTTC.

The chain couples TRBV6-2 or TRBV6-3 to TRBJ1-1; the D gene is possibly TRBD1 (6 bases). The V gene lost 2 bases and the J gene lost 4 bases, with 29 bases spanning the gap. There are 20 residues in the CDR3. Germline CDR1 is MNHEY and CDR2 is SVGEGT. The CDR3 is CASSYQRGRGALQLGTEAFF. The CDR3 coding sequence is TGTGCCAGCAGTTACCAGCGGGGTCGGGGGGCCCTACAGCTGGGCACTGAAGCTTTCTTT.

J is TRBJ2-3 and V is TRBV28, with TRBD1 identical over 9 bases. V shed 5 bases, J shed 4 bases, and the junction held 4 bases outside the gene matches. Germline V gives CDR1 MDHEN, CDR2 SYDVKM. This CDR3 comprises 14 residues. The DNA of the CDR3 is TGTGCCAGCAGTCCACGGACAGGGGCAGATACGCAGTATTTT. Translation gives CASSPRTGADTQYF.

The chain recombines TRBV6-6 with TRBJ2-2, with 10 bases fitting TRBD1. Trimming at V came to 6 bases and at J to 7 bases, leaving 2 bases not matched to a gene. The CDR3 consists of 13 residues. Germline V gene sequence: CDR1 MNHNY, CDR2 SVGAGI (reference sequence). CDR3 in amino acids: CASRWTGGGELFF. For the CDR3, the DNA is TGTGCCAGCAGATGGACAGGGGGCGGGGAGCTGTTTTTT.

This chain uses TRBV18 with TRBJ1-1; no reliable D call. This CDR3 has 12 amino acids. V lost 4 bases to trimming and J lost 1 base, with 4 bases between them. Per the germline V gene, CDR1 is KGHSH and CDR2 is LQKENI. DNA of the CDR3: TGTGCCAGCTCACGTCGGAACACTGAAGCTTTCTTT. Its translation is CASSRRNTEAFF.

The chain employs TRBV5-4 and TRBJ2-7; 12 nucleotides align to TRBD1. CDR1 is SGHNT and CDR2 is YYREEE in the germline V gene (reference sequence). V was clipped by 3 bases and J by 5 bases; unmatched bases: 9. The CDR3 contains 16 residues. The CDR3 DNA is TGTGCCAGCAGCTCCCTGGGGGACAGGGGGCGGAACGAGCAGTACTTC. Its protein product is CASSSLGDRGRNEQYF.

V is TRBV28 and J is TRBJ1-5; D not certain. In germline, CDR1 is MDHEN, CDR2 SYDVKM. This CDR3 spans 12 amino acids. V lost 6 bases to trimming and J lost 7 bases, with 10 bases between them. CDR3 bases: TGTGCCAGCAGCCCTCCATGGCAGCCCCAGCATTTT. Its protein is CASSPPWQPQHF.

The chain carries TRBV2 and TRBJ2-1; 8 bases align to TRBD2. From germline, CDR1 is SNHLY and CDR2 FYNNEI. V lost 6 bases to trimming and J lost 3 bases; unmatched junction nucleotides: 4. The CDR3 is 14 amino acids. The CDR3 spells CASRAAGGYNEQFF. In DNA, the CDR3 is TGTGCCAGCAGGGCTGCGGGAGGCTACAATGAGCAGTTCTTC.

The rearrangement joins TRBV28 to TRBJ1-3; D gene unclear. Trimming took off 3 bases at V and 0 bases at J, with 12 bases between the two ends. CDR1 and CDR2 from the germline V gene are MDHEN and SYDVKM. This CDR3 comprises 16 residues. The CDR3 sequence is CASSFPLGSSGNTIYF. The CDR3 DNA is TGTGCCAGCAGTTTCCCCCTCGGGAGCTCTGGAAACACCATATATTTT.

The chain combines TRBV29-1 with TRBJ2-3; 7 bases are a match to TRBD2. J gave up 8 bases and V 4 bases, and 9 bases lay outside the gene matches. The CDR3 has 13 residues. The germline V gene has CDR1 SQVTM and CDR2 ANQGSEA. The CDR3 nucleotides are TGCAGCGTTGTTCCGACTGGGAGGGCTACGCAGTATTTT. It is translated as CSVVPTGRATQYF.

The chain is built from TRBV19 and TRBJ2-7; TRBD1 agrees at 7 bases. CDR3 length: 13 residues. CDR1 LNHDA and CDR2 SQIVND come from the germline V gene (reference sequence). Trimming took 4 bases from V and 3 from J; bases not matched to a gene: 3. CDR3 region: CASSKGQVYEQYF. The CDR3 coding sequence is TGTGCCAGTAGTAAAGGACAGGTCTACGAGCAGTACTTC.

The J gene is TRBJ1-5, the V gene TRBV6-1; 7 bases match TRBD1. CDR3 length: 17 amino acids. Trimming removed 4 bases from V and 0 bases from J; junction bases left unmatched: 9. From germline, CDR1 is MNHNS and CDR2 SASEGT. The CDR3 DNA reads TGTGCCAGCAGTGGACGACAGGGACCCTATAGCAATCAGCCCCAGCATTTT. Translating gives CASSGRQGPYSNQPQHF.

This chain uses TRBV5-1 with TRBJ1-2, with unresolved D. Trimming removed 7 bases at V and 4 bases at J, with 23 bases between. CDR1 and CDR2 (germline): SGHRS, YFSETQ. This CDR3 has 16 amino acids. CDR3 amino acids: CASSGAPASNVYGYTF. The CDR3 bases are TGCGCCAGCTCTGGAGCCCCGGCGTCGAACGTCTATGGCTACACCTTC. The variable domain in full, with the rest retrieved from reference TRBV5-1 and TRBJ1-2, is KAGVTQTPRYLIKTRGQQVTLSCSPISGHRSVSWYQQTPGQGLQFLFEYFSETQRNKGNFPGRFSGRQFSNSRSEMNVSTLELGDSALYLCASSGAPASNVYGYTFGSGTRLTVV.

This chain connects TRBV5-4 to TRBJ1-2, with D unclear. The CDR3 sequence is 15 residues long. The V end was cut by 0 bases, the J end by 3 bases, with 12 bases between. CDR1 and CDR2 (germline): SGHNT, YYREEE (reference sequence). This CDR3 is CASSLGGGNYYGYTF. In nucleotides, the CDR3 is TGTGCCAGCAGCTTGGGAGGTGGCAACTACTATGGCTACACCTTC.

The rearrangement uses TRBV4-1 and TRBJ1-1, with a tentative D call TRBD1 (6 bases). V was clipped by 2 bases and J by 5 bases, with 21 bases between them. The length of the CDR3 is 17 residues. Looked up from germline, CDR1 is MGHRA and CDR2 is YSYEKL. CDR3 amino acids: CASSQKVRGGILTEAFF. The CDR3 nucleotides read TGCGCCAGCAGCCAAAAGGTTCGAGGGGGTATTCTAACTGAAGCTTTCTTT.